This passage covers 10 T cell receptor beta chains from one sample sequenced in a study of regulatory T cells in long-lasting Graves disease. Combining iRepertoire HTBI primers with Arm-PCR of CDR3 regions, the authors built TCR beta libraries. TCRdb reanalysed the multiplex PCR reads using MiXCR and keeps one entry per CDR3 protein. The top ten clones hold roughly 14% of a sample with around 460,000 distinct CDR3 sequences, approximately 23% of them seen once. Time point given: persistent/refractory GD, antithyroid drugs over 5 years with positive TRAb. Isolated PBMC RNA provided the starting material for the TCR library. The sequencing here drew on peripheral blood mononuclear cells (PBMCs), taken when the disease was refractory, from a patient treated with antithyroid drugs. The source of these receptors is a female donor with Graves disease.

This clonotype was seen a few times. The V and J genes are TRBV5-1 and TRBJ1-1; D ambiguous. Trimming took 0 bases from V and 7 from J, leaving 25 bases between them. The CDR3 spans 18 residues. The V gene's germline CDR1 is SGHRS and CDR2 YFSETQ. Here the CDR3 DNA reads TGCGCCAGCAGCTTGGCCCCTCCTCGACGGGTGAAATGGATTGAAGCTTTCTTT. It yields the protein CASSLAPPRRVKWIEAFF.

In this sample, this clonotype turned up many times. The chain combines TRBV28 with TRBJ1-1, with D possibly being TRBD1 (6 bases). Germline V CDR1 and CDR2: MDHEN, SYDVKM. The CDR3 sequence is 14 residues long. Trimming cost V 3 bases and J 7 bases, with 15 bases left between them. The CDR3: CASSFRGGSGEAFF. CDR3 nucleotide sequence: TGTGCCAGCAGTTTCAGGGGCGGGTCCGGTGAAGCTTTCTTT.

This chain connects TRBV14 to TRBJ1-3, with TRBD1 as a possible D gene (5 bases). V lost 4 bases to trimming and J lost 2 bases, with 9 bases between them. This CDR3 region has 14 residues. Germline lookup yields CDR1 SGHDN and CDR2 FVKESK. The DNA of the CDR3 is TGTGCCAGCAGCCGCCTCAGGGCTGGAAACACCATATATTTT. It encodes CASSRLRAGNTIYF. The full variable domain, with the rest looked up from reference TRBV14 and TRBJ1-3, is EAGVTQFPSHSVIEKGQTVTLRCDPISGHDNLYWYRRVMGKEIKFLLHFVKESKQDESGMPNNRFLAERTGGTYSTLKVQPAELEDSGVYFCASSRLRAGNTIYFGEGSWLTVV.

This clonotype was seen only a few times. The gene calls are TRBV5-6 and TRBJ1-4; D uncertain. Germline CDR1 is SGHDT and CDR2 is YYEEEE. The V and J ends lost 1 base and 5 bases respectively, with 6 bases between them. CDR3 length: 13 amino acids. The DNA for the CDR3 is TGTGCCAGCAGCTTGCAGCGCAATGAAAAACTGTTTTTT. Its protein is CASSLQRNEKLFF. The variable domain in full, with the rest retrieved from reference TRBV5-6 and TRBJ1-4, is DAGVTQSPTHLIKTRGQQVTLRCSPKSGHDTVSWYQQALGQGPQFIFQYYEEEERQRGNFPDRFSGHQFPNYSSELNVNALLLGDSALYLCASSLQRNEKLFFGSGTQLSVL.

This clonotype was picked up many times. The rearrangement joins TRBV29-1 to TRBJ2-7; D may be TRBD1 (6 bases). CDR3 length equals 15 residues. V was shortened by 5 bases and J by 2 bases, with 19 bases between the two germline ends. Germline assignment: CDR1 SQVTM and CDR2 ANQGSEA. The DNA of the CDR3 is TGCAGCGTTCACGAGGGACAACGAGATACCTACGAGCAGTACTTC. Its protein is CSVHEGQRDTYEQYF.

This clonotype came up many times. The chain has TRBV12-3 or TRBV12-4 and TRBJ2-2, with 8 bases that match TRBD2. With V trimmed by 10 bases and J by 0 bases, 4 bases remained unmatched. This CDR3 has 14 amino acids. CDR3 coding DNA: TGTGCCACCGTGGGACTAGCGAACACCGGGGAGCTGTTTTTT. This gives the protein CATVGLANTGELFF.

Many counts were recorded for this clonotype. The CDR3 is CSTRGSASEQYF. The CDR3 DNA follows: TGCAGCACGCGGGGATCCGCGTCCGAGCAGTACTTC. The chain carries TRBV29-1 and TRBJ2-7, with D maybe TRBD2 (6 bases). Germline V gene data show CDR1 as SQVTM and CDR2 as ANQGSEA. CDR3 length equals 12 residues. The V gene lost 8 bases and the J gene lost 6 bases, with 17 bases spanning the gap.

This clonotype has ten or more counts. The V and J genes are TRBV20-1 and TRBJ1-2; D is uncertain. Per germline, CDR1 DFQATT and CDR2 SNEGSKA (reference sequence). The CDR3 loop spans 9 amino acids. V dropped 6 bases and J dropped 7 bases, with 6 bases sitting between them. CDR3 bases: TGCAGTGCCAATCCTGGCTACACCTTC. Translating gives CSANPGYTF.

The CDR3 reads CASSQGRYTEAFF. The CDR3 coding sequence is TGCGCCAGCAGCCAAGGGAGATACACTGAAGCTTTCTTT. The chain has TRBV4-3 and TRBJ1-1; D ambiguous. The germline V gene has CDR1 LGHNA and CDR2 YSLEER. This CDR3 contains 13 residues. The V end lost 1 base, the J end lost 3 bases, and 6 bases lay between the germline ends.

The table lists this clonotype with a few counts. The genes are TRBV20-1 and TRBJ2-7; D may be TRBD1 (6 bases). The CDR3 totals 13 residues. Germline CDR1 and CDR2: DFQATT and SNEGSKA (reference sequence). Trimming left V 3 bases short and J 4 bases short, with 13 bases between. The CDR3 DNA reads as TGCAGTGCTAGCCCCCCAGGGGTGTACGAGCAGTACTTC. Amino acids: CSASPPGVYEQYF.